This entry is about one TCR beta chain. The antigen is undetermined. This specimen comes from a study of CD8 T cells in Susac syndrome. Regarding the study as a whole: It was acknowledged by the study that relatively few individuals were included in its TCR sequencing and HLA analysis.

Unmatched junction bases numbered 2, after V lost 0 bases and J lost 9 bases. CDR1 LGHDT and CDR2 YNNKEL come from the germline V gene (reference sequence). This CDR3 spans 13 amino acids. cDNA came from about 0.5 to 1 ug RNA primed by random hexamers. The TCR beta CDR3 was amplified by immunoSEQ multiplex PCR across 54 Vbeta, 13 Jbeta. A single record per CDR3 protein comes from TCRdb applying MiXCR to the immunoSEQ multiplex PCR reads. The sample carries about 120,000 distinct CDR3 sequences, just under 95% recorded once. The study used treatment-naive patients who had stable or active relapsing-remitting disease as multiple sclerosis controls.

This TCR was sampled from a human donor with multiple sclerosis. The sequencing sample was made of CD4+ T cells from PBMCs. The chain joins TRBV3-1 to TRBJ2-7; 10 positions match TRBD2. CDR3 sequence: CASSQDGLAVQYF. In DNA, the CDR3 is TGTGCCAGCAGCCAAGACGGACTAGCGGTGCAGTACTTC.